This TCR beta chain was retrieved from a study of a mutant IDH1 vaccine in newly diagnosed glioma. Trimming removed 3 bases at V and 4 bases at J, with 16 bases between. CDR3 size: 15 residues. Per the germline V gene, CDR1 is SGDLS and CDR2 is YYNGEE. The protocol was immunoSEQ multiplex PCR, while the TCRdb copy is restricted to in-frame clones and leaves out a portion. The profile shows 45,000 to 65,000 clones, around 90% of them singletons. As for time point: week 11, during vaccination. What each vaccine dose contained was 300 ug of mutant IDH1 20-mer peptide, accompanied by topical imiquimod. Study findings and constraints: Pseudoprogression apparently tracked independently of changes in top peripheral T cell clonotypes. Overall, 85% to 95% of patients had vaccine-induced immune responses.

Turning to this clone: Its antigen is as yet unknown.

This TCR derives from a man aged 50 to 59 with glioma. Sample: PBMCs, taken from a glioma patient whose treatment included an IDH1 peptide vaccine. V is TRBV9 and J is TRBJ1-2; TRBD1 might be the D (6 bases). CDR3 nucleotides: TGTGCCAGCAGCGCCTCAGGGGCGCAAAGCTATGGCTACACCTTC. Translated, it gives CASSASGAQSYGYTF.